This entry features one T cell receptor (beta chain) sequence. The sample is drawn from a study of blood T cell repertoires in COVID-19. Overall study context: PBMCs, B-cell-depleted T cells, or T cells were the source of the cDNA or gDNA that made up the material.

The CDR3 runs to 14 residues. J gave up 8 bases and V 3 bases, and 4 bases lay outside the gene matches. Germline CDR1 and CDR2: SNHLY and FYNNEI. In the original analysis: How many nucleated cells were present was estimated from reference gene primer amplification. Using immunoSEQ multiplex PCR, the repertoire was profiled, and TCRdb retains in-frame clones only, with some absent. V, J and clone size are taken as reported in that table, and D and trimming were inferred from the DNA itself. The table records about 88,000 clones, about nine tenths of them present only once. The sequencing sample was made of peripheral blood. The rearrangement links TRBV2 to TRBJ1-4, with TRBD1 matching 9 bases. This sequence originates from a male donor with acute or convalescent COVID-19. This CDR3 is CASSDGTGIEKLFF. The CDR3 DNA sequence: TGTGCCAGCAGTGACGGGACAGGGATCGAAAAACTGTTTTTT.